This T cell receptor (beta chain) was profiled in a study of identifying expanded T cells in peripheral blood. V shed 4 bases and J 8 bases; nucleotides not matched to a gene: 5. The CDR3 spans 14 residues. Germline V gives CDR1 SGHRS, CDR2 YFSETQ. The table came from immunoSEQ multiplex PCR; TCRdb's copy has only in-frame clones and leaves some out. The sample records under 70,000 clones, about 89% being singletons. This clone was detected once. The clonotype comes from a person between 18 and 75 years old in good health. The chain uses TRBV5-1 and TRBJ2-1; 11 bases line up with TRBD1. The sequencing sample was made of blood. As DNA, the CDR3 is TGCGCCAGCAGCGCGGGACAGGGGGACGATGAGCAGTTCTTC. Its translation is CASSAGQGDDEQFF.